The clone carrying this T cell receptor (beta chain) has a handful of counts. This sample was taken from a study of blood T cell repertoires in COVID-19. At the level of the study: PBMCs, B-cell-depleted T cells, or T cells were the source of the cDNA or gDNA that made up the material.

Data came from immunoSEQ multiplex PCR; TCRdb stores just in-frame clones and leaves some out. The sample lists 250,000 to 300,000 clones, approximately 91% occurring once. Trimming removed 1 base from V and 3 bases from J, with 5 bases in between. This CDR3 has 13 amino acids. The germline V gene encodes CDR1 KGHSY and CDR2 FQNENV. This chain links TRBV16 with TRBJ2-3; D is unresolved. This sequence was found in a man aged 45-60 years with acute or convalescent COVID-19. The sample taken for sequencing was peripheral blood. Written as DNA, the CDR3 is TGTGCCAGCAGCCAATTGAGTACAGATACGCAGTATTTT. Protein: CASSQLSTDTQYF.